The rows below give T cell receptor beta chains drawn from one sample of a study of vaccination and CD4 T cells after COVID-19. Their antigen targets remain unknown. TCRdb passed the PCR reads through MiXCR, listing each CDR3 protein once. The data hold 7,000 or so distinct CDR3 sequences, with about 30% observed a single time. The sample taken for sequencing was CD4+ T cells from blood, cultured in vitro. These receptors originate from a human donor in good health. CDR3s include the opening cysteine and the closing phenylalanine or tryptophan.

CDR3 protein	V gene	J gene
CASSQFDGRQETQYF	TRBV2	TRBJ2-5
CASDQGDWRQPQHF	TRBV19	TRBJ1-5
CASSLALVTQYF	TRBV7-9	TRBJ2-5
CASSLGTENEQYF	TRBV7-2	TRBJ2-7
CASKTGPDTQYF	TRBV2	TRBJ2-3
CASSRDVTRYGYTF	TRBV2	TRBJ1-2
CASSDGQGADTQYF	TRBV6-4	TRBJ2-3
CASSPQGSGYTF	TRBV6-1	TRBJ1-2
CASSPLGGRYEQYF	TRBV6-2/TRBV6-3	TRBJ2-7
CATSGQGSYNEQFF	TRBV24-1	TRBJ2-1